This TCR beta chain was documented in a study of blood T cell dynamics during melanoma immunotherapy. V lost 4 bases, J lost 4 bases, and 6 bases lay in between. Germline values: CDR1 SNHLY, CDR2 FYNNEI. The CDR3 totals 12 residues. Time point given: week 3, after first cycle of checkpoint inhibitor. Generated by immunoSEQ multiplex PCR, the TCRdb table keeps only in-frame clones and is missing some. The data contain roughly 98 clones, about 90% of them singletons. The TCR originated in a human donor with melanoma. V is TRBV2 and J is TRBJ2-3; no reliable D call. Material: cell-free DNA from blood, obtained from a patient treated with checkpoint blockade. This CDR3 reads CASSVGADTQYF. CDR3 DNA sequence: TGTGCCAGCAGTGTTGGCGCAGATACGCAGTATTTT.